The source of this TCR beta chain is a study of OX40 agonist ivuxolimab in advanced cancers. Across the study: Dose-escalation patients' cancers were hepatocellular carcinoma, melanoma, renal cell or head and neck cancer. Study-wide findings and caveats: There were, on average, more expanded clones in CD8+ T cells than in CD4+.

For this clone: Its antigen is not known.

Measured with immunoSEQ multiplex PCR; TCRdb has only the in-frame clones, and not every one. Of roughly 64,000 clones detected, around 91% appear once; the ten largest clones hold more than 13%. Germline-derived CDR1 and CDR2 are SGHRS and YFSETQ. The CDR3 is made up of 18 amino acids. V was cut by 4 bases and J by 2 bases, with 23 bases left in between. The receptor was isolated from an adult with an advanced solid tumor such as melanoma, head and neck, liver or kidney cancer. The sample was CD4+ or CD8+ T cells sorted from blood, taken in a trial of the OX40 agonist ivuxolimab. This sequence joins TRBV5-1 and TRBJ2-3; D may match TRBD1 or TRBD2 (6 bases each). In nucleotides, the CDR3 is TGCGCCAGCAGCGGTGGTACGGGGGCCCTATCCTACACAGATACGCAGTATTTT. This codes for CASSGGTGALSYTDTQYF.